This T cell receptor (beta chain) was recovered during a study of human CD8 memory T cell subsets. Preparation of the TCR beta libraries relied on UMI-labeled 5' RACE. TCRdb re-analyzed the 5' RACE reads; it lists each CDR3 protein once, without DNA. The sample spans around 4,300 distinct CDR3 sequences; the ten largest clones claim roughly 33%. CDR3 length: 16 residues. Germline CDR1 is DFQATT and CDR2 is SNEGSKA (reference sequence). This receptor was taken from a human donor in good health. Specimen: CD8+ T cells from PBMCs. The chain uses TRBV20-1 and TRBJ2-7; TCRdb indicates TRBD2, and absent DNA this call remains unverified. CDR3 sequence: CSARALTGPFSYEQYF.